This T cell receptor beta chain was captured in a study of cytomegalovirus exposure and HLA in healthy donors. Overall study: It was reported in a later analysis that the same platform had been used for the 120 or so validation repertoires as for the 666 first-cohort repertoires. Whole-study findings and limits: TCR beta chains numbering some 150 were designated cytomegalovirus-associated.

In the case of this clone: Its antigen is unknown.

Clones were read by immunoSEQ multiplex PCR, and TCRdb kept only the in-frame ones, dropping some. The table records about 200,000 clones, 70% to 90% of them present only once. V was clipped by 4 bases and J by 2 bases; unmatched bases: 8. The CDR3 has 16 residues. Germline loops: CDR1 SNHLY, CDR2 FYNNEI. Sequencing used PBMCs. The chain carries TRBV2 and TRBJ2-5; 9 nucleotides agree with TRBD1. This TCR was recovered from a woman between 18 and 29 years old in good health and CMV-seronegative. CDR3 sequence reads: CASSGAGQGLQETQYF. The DNA for the CDR3 is TGTGCCAGCAGTGGAGCAGGACAGGGGTTACAAGAGACCCAGTACTTC.